This entry features one T cell receptor beta chain sequence. No antigen is known for it. No per-base quality is available; no much larger clone lies one base away. The record originates from a study of somatic mutations in cytotoxic T cells in rheumatoid arthritis (dated by TCRdb to between 2016 and 2019). Regarding the study in general: Before any treatment started and right after they were diagnosed, patients gave peripheral blood samples (about 30 ml EDTA). Sorted V beta1+ cells also underwent TCRB sequencing, and some V beta antibody-stained T-cell populations were flow-sorted at nearly 100% purity on a FACSAria II or Sony SH800. Whether expanded CD8+ T-cell clones in untreated, newly diagnosed rheumatoid arthritis carry somatic mutations was the study question, and clonality was characterized with TCRB deep sequencing. TCRB deep sequencing was performed for roughly 66 rheumatoid arthritis patients and around 20 healthy controls. Median age was essentially the same in the patient group and the control group.

Sequencing of TCRB CDR3 was done on genomic DNA with the immunoSEQ assay. The original methods were these. Only a few patient CD8+ clones larger than 1% matched published virus-specific TCRB sequences when compared against them. Nothing other than productive TCRB rearrangements was included in the analyses. A clone was defined by a unique TCRB CDR3 sequence, and clonality was computed as a productive clonality index based on Shannon entropy. The template counts of each clone relative to the total templates per sample were used to calculate repertoire overlap between two samples. Flow cytometry-measured V-gene usage correlated with V-gene usage from TCRB sequencing, with a Spearman r of approximately 0.55. In its TCRdb copy, this immuneACCESS table keeps in-frame sequences only and misses some clones. Where compared with another copy, unresolved V genes explain less than half of these, and the others have no known cause. V and J calls and clone size follow that table, whereas D and trimming were derived from the DNA. The sample yields 15,000 to 20,000 clones; roughly 80% were counted once. The top ten constitute roughly 4.4% of the sample.

Study-wide findings and limitations: It was unknown which antigens the expanded CD8+ clones targeted, and their absence from virus-specific databases did not exclude viral specificity. Healthy controls showed no age-related increase in CD8+ clonality, whereas patients did (Spearman r of about 0.52). Several identical CD8+ TCRB sequences were found in both blood and synovial fluid, and in about an eighth of the 65 patients the largest CD8+ clone exceeded 20% of CD8+ cells. There was no significant difference in CD8+ T-cell clonality between rheumatoid arthritis patients and age-matched healthy controls.

CD4+ and CD8+ cells were isolated by positive magnetic bead selection on an AutoMACS, and purity was checked by flow cytometry. Initial screening for clonal expansions relied on flow cytometry with a TCR V beta antibody panel, after which sorted CD8+ fractions underwent TCRB deep sequencing for characterization. Peripheral blood mononuclear cells were isolated by Ficoll-Paque PLUS density gradient separation. Using Nucleospin Tissue or Tissue XS kits, DNA was extracted from CD4-enriched, CD8-enriched or PBMC samples, with quantification by a Qubit 2.0 fluorometer. The sequenced sample was CD8+ T cells sorted from blood. The clonotype was recovered from an adult with rheumatoid arthritis.

The DNA sequence reads TGTGCCAGCAGTGTCGTGGACTCCTATAATTCACCCCTCCACTTT. Its translation is CASSVVDSYNSPLHF. The rearrangement combines TRBV6-1 with TRBJ1-6; the D gene remains uncertain. V sheds 4 bases and J sheds 0 bases, leaving 7 bases between their ends. Including cysteine and phenylalanine, the CDR3 has 15 amino acids. The CDR3 DNA has 45 bases and is translated from base 1. Looking up the germline V gene yields CDR1 MNHNS and CDR2 SASEGT.